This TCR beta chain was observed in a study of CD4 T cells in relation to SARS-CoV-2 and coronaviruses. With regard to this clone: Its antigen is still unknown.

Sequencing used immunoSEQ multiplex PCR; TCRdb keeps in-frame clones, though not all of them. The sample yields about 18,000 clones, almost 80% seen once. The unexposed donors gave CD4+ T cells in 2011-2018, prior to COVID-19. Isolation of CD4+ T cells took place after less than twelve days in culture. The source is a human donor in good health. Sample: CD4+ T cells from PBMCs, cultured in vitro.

The CDR3 nucleotides read TGTGCCAGCTCACCTCGGGGACAGGCCGGCTCTGGAAACACCATATATTTT. Residues: CASSPRGQAGSGNTIYF. The gene calls are TRBV18 and TRBJ1-3, with 8 nucleotides matching TRBD1. This CDR3 has 17 amino acids. V lost 3 bases and J lost 0; bases outside the gene matches: 7. The germline V gene has CDR1 KGHSH and CDR2 LQKENI. Combining the CDR3 with reference TRBV18 and TRBJ1-3 gives the whole variable domain NAGVMQNPRHLVRRRGQEARLRCSPMKGHSHVYWYRQLPEEGLKFMVYLQKENIIDESGMPKERFSAEFPKEGPSILRIQQVVRGDSAAYFCASSPRGQAGSGNTIYFGEGSWLTVV.